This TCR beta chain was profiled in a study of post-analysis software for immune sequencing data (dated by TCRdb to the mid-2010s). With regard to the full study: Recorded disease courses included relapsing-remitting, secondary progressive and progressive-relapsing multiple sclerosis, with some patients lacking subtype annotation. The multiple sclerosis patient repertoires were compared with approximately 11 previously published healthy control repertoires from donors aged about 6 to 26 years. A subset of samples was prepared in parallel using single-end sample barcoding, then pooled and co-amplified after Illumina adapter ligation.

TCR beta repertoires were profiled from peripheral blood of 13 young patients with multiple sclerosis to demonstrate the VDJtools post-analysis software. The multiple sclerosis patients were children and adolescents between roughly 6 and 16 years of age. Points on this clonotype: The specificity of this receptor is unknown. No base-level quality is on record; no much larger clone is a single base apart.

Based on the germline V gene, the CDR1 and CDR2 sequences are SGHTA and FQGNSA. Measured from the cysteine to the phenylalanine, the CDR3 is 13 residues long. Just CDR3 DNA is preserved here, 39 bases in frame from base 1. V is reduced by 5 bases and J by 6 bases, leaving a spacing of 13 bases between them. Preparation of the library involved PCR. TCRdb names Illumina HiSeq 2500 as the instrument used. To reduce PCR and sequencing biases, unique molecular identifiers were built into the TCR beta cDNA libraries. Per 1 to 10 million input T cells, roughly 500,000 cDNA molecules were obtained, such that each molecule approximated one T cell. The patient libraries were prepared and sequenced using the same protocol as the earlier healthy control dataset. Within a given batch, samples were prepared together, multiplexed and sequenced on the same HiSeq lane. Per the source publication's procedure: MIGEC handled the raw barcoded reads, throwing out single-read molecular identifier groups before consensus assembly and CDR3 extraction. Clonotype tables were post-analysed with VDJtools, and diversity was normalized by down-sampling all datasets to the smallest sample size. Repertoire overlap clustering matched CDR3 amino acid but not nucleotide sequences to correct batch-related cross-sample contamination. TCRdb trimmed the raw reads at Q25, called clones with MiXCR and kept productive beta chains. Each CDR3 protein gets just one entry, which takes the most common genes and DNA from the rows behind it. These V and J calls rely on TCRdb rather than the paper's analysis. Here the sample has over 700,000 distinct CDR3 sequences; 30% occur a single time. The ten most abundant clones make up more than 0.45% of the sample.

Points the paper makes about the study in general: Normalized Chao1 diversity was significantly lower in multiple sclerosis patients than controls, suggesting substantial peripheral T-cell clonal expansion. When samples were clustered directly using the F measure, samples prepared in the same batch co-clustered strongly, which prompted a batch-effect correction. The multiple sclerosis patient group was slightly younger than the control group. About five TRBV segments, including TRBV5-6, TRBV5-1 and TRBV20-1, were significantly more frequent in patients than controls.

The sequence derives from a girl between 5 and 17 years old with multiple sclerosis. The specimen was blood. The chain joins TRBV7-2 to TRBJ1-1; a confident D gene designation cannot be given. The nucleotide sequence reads TGTGCCAGCAGCCAACAAAGGTTCGCTGAAGCTTTCTTT. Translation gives CASSQQRFAEAFF.